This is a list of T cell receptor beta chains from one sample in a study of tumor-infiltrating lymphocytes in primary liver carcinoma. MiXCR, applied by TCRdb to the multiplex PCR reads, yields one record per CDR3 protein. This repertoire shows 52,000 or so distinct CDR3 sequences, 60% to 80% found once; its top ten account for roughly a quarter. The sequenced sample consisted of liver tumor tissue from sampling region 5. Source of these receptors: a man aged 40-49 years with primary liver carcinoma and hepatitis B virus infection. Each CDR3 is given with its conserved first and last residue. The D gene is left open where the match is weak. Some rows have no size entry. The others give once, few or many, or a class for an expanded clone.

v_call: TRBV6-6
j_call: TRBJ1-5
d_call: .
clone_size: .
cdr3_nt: TGTGCCAGCTATGGTCCTCCAAGTCAGCCCCAGCTTTTT
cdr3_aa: CASYGPPSQPQLF

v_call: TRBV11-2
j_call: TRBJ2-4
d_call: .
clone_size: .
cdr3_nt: TGTGCCAGCACCACTACGGCGGTATCCAAAAACACTCAGTACTTC
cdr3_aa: CASTTTAVSKNTQYF

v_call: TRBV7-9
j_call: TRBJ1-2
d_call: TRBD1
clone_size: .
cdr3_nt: TGTGCCAGCAGCCATACAGGGGAAAGAGGTAACTATGGCTACACCTTC
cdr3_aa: CASSHTGERGNYGYTF

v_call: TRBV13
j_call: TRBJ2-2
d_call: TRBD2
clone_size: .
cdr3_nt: TGTACCAGCAGCTTGACTAGCGGGATGGCCGGGGAGCTGTTTTTT
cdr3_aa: CTSSLTSGMAGELFF

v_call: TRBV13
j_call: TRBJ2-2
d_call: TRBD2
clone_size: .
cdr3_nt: TGTGCCAGCAGCTTGACTAGCGGGAGGGCTGGGGAGCCGTTTTTT
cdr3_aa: CASSLTSGRAGEPFF

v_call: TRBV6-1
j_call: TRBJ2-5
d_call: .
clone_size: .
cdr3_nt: TGCGCCAACAGTGTAGCACTCGGACAGCTACAAGAGACCCAGTACTTC
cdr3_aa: CANSVALGQLQETQYF

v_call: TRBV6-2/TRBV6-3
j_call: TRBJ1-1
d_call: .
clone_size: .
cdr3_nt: TGTGCCAGCAACCAAGTACAACAGGCGGAGGCTTTCTTT
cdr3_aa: CASNQVQQAEAFF

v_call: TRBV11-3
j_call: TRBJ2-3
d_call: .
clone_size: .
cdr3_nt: TGTACCAGTAGCTTAGATACAGATACTCAGTATTTT
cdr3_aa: CTSSLDTDTQYF

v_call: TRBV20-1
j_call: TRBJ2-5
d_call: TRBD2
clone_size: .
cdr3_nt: TGCGCTGCCCTAAGTGTCAGCGGGAGAGTAGGGGAGACCCAGTACTTC
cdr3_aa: CAALSVSGRVGETQYF

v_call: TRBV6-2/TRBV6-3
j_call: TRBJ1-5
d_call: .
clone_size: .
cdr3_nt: TGTGTCAGCAGTTACGGGGTGTCCAGGAGAGAAGATACGCAGCATTTT
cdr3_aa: CVSSYGVSRREDTQHF

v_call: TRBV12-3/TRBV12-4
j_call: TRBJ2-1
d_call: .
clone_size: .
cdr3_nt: TGTGCCAGCAGTCTCGATTTGTCCAGTGAGCAGTTCTTC
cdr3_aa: CASSLDLSSEQFF

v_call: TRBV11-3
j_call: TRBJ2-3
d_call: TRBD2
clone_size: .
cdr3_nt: TGTGCCAGCGACTTTAGCGGGAGGCGGACAGATACACAGTATTTT
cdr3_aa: CASDFSGRRTDTQYF

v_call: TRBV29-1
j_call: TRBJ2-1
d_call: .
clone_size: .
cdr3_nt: TGCAGCGTTGATGCCGGGGTAATGGCGGATAAGCAGTTCTTC
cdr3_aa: CSVDAGVMADKQFF

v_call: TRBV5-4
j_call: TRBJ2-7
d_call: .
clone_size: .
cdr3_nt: TGTGCCAACAGCTCGGTCCCGAACTCCTACGAGCAATACTTC
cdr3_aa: CANSSVPNSYEQYF

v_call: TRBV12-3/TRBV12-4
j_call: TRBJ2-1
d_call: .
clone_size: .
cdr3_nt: TGTGCCAGCGGTCTCGGACGGAATAATGAGCAGTTCTTC
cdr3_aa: CASGLGRNNEQFF

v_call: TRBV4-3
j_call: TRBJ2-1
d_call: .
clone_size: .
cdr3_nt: TGTGCCAGCAGCCAATTCCCCCCCCCGGCGGGCAATAAGCAGTTCTTC
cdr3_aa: CASSQFPPPAGNKQFF

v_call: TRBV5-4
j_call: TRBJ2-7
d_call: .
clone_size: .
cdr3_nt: TGTGCCAGCAACCCCGACCTCTCAACTAGCGAGCAGTACTTC
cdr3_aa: CASNPDLSTSEQYF

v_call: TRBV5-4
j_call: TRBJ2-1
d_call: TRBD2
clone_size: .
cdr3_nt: TGTGGTAGCAGCCCCTCGGGGGGGCAGGATGAGCACTTCTTC
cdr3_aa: CGSSPSGGQDEHFF

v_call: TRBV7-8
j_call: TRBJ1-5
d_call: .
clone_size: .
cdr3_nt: TGTGCCAGCAGATTGACTGGGGACAATCAGCTCCAGCATTTC
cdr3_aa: CASRLTGDNQLQHF

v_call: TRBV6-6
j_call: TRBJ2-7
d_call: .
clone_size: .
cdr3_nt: TGTGCCAGCAGCCCCGTAGTGGGCGAGCAGTACTTC
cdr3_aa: CASSPVVGEQYF

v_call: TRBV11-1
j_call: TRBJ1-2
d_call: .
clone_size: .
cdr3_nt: TGTACCAGCAGCCGAACTGAGACAGTAATAGCTAACTATGGCTACACCTTC
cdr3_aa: CTSSRTETVIANYGYTF

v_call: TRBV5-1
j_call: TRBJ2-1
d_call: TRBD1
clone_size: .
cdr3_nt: TGCGCCAGCAGCATGGACAGGGGCCCCTACAACGAGCAGTTCTTC
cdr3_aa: CASSMDRGPYNEQFF

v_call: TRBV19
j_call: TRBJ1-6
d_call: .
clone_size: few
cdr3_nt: TGTGCCAGTAGTATCAAGACCCGCAATAATTCACCCCTCCACTTT
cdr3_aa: CASSIKTRNNSPLHF

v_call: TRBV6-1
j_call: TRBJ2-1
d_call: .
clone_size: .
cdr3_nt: TGTGCCAGCAGATGGGAGACCATTAACTACAATGAGCAGTTCTTC
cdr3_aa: CASRWETINYNEQFF

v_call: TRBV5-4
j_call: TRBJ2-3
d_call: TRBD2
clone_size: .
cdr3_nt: TGTGCCAGTAGCGTCCCCGGGACTAGCGCTGGGGGGGTTACGCAGTATTTT
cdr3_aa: CASSVPGTSAGGVTQYF

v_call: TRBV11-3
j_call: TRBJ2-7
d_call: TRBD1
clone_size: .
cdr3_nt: TGTGCCTGCAACGTGGGACAGTCCTATGAGCAGTACTTC
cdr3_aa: CACNVGQSYEQYF

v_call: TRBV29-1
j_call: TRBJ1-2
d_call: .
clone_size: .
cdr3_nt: TGCAGCGTGTATATTGCTCGCGACTATGGCCACACCTTC
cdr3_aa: CSVYIARDYGHTF

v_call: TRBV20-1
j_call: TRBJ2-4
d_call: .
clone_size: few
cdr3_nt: TGCAGTGCTATAGCGGCCACGGAGGGTTGGGACATTCAGTACTTC
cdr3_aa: CSAIAATEGWDIQYF

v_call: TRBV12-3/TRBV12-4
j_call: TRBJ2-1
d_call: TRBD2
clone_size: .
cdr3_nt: TGTGCCAGCCTCTCTAGCGGGAGGGCGGGGGAGGGGTTCTTC
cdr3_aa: CASLSSGRAGEGFF

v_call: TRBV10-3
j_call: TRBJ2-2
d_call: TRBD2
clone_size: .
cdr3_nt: TGTGCCATCAGTGACCCGGAGGGAGCGGGAACCACGAACACCGTGGAGCTGTTTTTT
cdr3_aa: CAISDPEGAGTTNTVELFF

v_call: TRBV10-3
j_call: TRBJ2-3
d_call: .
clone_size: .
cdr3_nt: TGTGCCATCAGGCGAGGGCGCACAGATAAGCAGTATTTT
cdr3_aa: CAIRRGRTDKQYF

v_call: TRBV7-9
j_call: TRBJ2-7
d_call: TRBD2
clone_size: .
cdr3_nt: TGTACCAGCAGGTTAGGTGCGGGAGTGCGCGAGCAGTACTTC
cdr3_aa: CTSRLGAGVREQYF

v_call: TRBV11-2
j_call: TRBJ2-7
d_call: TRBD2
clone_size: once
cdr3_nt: TGTACCAGCAGCTTGAGGGAGGTGAGGACTAGCGGGCTCGGCTCCTACGAGCAGTACTTC
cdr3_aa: CTSSLREVRTSGLGSYEQYF

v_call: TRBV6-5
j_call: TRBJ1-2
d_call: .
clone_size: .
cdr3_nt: TGTGCCAGCAGAGGGGACAAGACGTATGCCTGCACCTTC
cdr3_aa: CASRGDKTYACTF

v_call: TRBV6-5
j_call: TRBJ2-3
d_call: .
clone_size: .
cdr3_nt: TGTGCCAGTAAAAGGATAGGGGGCACAGATACGCAGTATTTT
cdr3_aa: CASKRIGGTDTQYF

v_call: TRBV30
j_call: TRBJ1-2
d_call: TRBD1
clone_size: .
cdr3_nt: TGTGCCTGGAGGCTACAGGGGACAGAGTATGGCTACACCTTC
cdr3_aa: CAWRLQGTEYGYTF

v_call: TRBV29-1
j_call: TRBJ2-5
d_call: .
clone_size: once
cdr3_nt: TGCAGCTCATCAGCGGAGGGCCAGACCCAGTACTTC
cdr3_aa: CSSSAEGQTQYF

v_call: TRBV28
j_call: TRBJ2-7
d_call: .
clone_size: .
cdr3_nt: TGTGCCAGCAGTTCTTACGGACTGGGTCGACACGAGCAGTACTTC
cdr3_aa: CASSSYGLGRHEQYF

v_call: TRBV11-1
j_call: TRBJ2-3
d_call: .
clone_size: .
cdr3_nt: TGTGTCAGCAGTTTGCCGAGGGAGAGCACAGATATGCAGTGTTTT
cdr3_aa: CVSSLPRESTDMQCF

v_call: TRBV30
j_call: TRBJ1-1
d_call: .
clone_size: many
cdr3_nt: TGTGCCTGGAGTGCGGATAGGAGGACTGAAGCTTTCTTT
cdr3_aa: CAWSADRRTEAFF

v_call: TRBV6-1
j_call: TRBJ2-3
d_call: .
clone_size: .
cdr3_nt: TGTGCTAGCAGTGATTGGGCAGATAAGCAGTATTTT
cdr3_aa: CASSDWADKQYF

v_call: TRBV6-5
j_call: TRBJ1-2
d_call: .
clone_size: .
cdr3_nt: TGTGCCAGCACAGGGATTAACTATGGCTACACCTTC
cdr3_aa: CASTGINYGYTF

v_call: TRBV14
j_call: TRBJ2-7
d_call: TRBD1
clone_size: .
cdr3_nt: TGTGTCAACAGCCGACCGGGACAGGGCTCCTACGTGCAGTACTTC
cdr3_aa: CVNSRPGQGSYVQYF

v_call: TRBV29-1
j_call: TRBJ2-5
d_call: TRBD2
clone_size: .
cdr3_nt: TGCAGCATTCGGAGTAGCGGGAGTTGGGCAGAGACCCAGCACTTC
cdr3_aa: CSIRSSGSWAETQHF

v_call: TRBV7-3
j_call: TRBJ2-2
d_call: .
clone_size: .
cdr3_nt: TGTGACAGCAGCCACGACAAGGCGGTCGCGAACACCGGGGAGCTGCTTTTT
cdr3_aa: CDSSHDKAVANTGELLF

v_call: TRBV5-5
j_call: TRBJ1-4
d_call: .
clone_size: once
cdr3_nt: TGTGCCAGCAGCTTGGAGTGGAGAGATGGAGAAAAACCGTTTTTT
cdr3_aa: CASSLEWRDGEKPFF

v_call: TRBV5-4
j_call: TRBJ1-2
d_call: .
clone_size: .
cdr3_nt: TGTGTCAGCAGCTTGGAGCAGAGAAACTATGGCTACACCTTC
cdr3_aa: CVSSLEQRNYGYTF

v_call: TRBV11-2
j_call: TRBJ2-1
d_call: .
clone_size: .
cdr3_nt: TGTACCAGCAGCTTTAGCGAGCCACTCGACAATGATCAGTTCTTC
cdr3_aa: CTSSFSEPLDNDQFF

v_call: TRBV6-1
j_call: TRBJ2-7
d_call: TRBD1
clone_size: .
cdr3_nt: TGTGCCAGCAGTGGGGACCCGGGACAGGTGACCTACGAGCAATACTTC
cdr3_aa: CASSGDPGQVTYEQYF